This TCR beta chain appears in the sequencing data of a study of OX40 agonist ivuxolimab in advanced cancers. As for the study in general: The drug used for patients, ivuxolimab, was an agonistic anti-OX40 (CD134) antibody. Averaging roughly 60 years in age, with a range of about 20 to 90, the cohort was more than 75% male. Whole-study results and caveats: Averaged across samples, CD8+ T cells carried more expanded clones than CD4+ did.

Produced via immunoSEQ multiplex PCR; TCRdb's table is partial and in-frame only. The sample contains about 93,000 clones, roughly 90% of which appear only once. For this clone: The antigen remains unidentified.

The CDR3 sequence is 14 residues long. V shed 8 bases and J shed 0 bases, with 13 bases lying between them. CDR1 and CDR2 (germline): MDHEN, SYDVKM. This TCR came from an adult with an advanced solid tumor such as melanoma, head and neck, liver or kidney cancer. The rearrangement links TRBV28 to TRBJ1-1; D unclear. This material consisted of CD4+ or CD8+ T cells sorted from blood, taken in a trial of the OX40 agonist ivuxolimab. The CDR3 nucleotides read TGTGCCAGCTCCTTTTCCCCCATGAACACTGAAGCTTTCTTT. It encodes CASSFSPMNTEAFF.